This T cell receptor (beta chain) was found in a study of OX40 agonist ivuxolimab in advanced cancers. CDR1 and CDR2 from the germline V gene are SGHRS and YFSETQ. V shed 0 bases, J shed 10 bases, and the junction held 2 bases outside the gene matches. The CDR3 spans 13 residues. The sample holds a few counts of this clone. Repertoires were generated with immunoSEQ multiplex PCR, while TCRdb's copy carries only in-frame clones and drops some. The sample has just under 100,000 clones; 94% are singletons. This chain links TRBV5-1 with TRBJ2-1; 9 bases align to TRBD1. The sequence derives from an adult with an advanced solid tumor such as melanoma, head and neck, liver or kidney cancer. This specimen consisted of CD4+ or CD8+ T cells sorted from blood, obtained in a trial of the OX40 agonist ivuxolimab. The DNA of the CDR3 is TGCGCCAGCAGCTTGGGGGACAGGGACGAGCAGTTCTTC. It encodes CASSLGDRDEQFF. The whole variable domain, filled in from reference TRBV5-1 and TRBJ2-1, reads KAGVTQTPRYLIKTRGQQVTLSCSPISGHRSVSWYQQTPGQGLQFLFEYFSETQRNKGNFPGRFSGRQFSNSRSEMNVSTLELGDSALYLCASSLGDRDEQFFGPGTRLTVL.